The 21 T cell receptor beta chains in this list originate from one sample, sequenced in a study of vaccination effects on CD4 cells after COVID-19. After expansion with viral peptide pools in the ViraFEST assay, antigen-specific CD4+ T cells were sequenced. The culture ran for approximately 10 days, and then CD4+ T cells were isolated. Vaccine administered to participants consisted of two doses of either BNT162b2 or mRNA-1273. This table comes from immunoSEQ multiplex PCR, and its TCRdb copy is limited to in-frame clones, with some not included. Of about 27,000 clones listed, roughly 80% are singletons. These TCRs' antigens remain unknown. The sequences come from CD4+ T cells from PBMCs cultured with HCoV-NL63 spike peptides, collected after COVID-19 vaccination. These receptors came from a human donor who received a COVID-19 vaccine. Some clones in this sample may be carry-over from other donors' samples.

This rearrangement joins TRBV14 to TRBJ2-7; the match to TRBD1 covers 8 bases. CDR1 and CDR2 from the germline V gene are SGHDN and FVKESK. The CDR3 contains 15 residues. Germline trimming cut 1 base from V and 0 bases from J; bases unmatched to any gene: 2. The CDR3 region is CASSQGQGYSYEQYV. The CDR3 bases are TGTGCCAGCAGCCAAGGACAGGGGTACTCCTACGAGCAGTACGTC.

The genes are TRBV6-6 and TRBJ2-7, with no clear D. The CDR3 extends over 13 amino acids. Germline CDR1 MNHNY, CDR2 SVGAGI (reference sequence). The V gene lost 6 bases and the J gene lost 0 bases, with 9 bases spanning the gap. The CDR3 DNA reads TGTGCCAGCAGCCCCAGCAGCTCCTACGAGCAGTACGTC. Amino acids: CASSPSSSYEQYV.

V gene TRBV7-2 combines with J gene TRBJ2-3; 11 positions agree with TRBD2. Germline CDR1 SGHTA, CDR2 FQGNSA. The CDR3 covers 16 residues. The V segment lost 5 bases and the J segment 0 bases; nucleotides outside the gene matches: 4. As DNA, the CDR3 is TGTGCCAGCAGCAACAGACTAGCGGGGAGCACAGATACGCAGTATTTT. The encoded protein is CASSNRLAGSTDTQYF.

The V and J genes are TRBV23-1 and TRBJ1-2; D not certain. TRBV23-1 belongs to the ORF category, with a function that is uncertain. Deletions cut 6 bases from V and 4 bases from J, with 12 bases between. This CDR3 spans 13 amino acids. CDR3 DNA: TGCGCCAGCAGACCCGGGCCATGCTATGGCTACACCTTC. Translation gives CASRPGPCYGYTF.

This sequence joins TRBV2 and TRBJ1-6, with 8 nucleotides matching TRBD1. Per germline, CDR1 SNHLY and CDR2 FYNNEI. This CDR3 has 14 residues. The junction had 6 bases not matched to a gene; V was cut back by 7 bases and J by 7 bases. CDR3 nucleotides: TGTGCCAGCACCGTGCAGGGGGCAAATTCACCCCTCCACTTT. As protein: CASTVQGANSPLHF. Looking up the rest from reference TRBV2 and TRBJ1-6 gives the full variable domain: EPEVTQTPSHQVTQMGQEVILRCVPISNHLYFYWYRQILGQKVEFLVSFYNNEISEKSEIFDDQFSVERPDGSNFTLKIRSTKLEDSAMYFCASTVQGANSPLHFGNGTRLTVT.

The J gene is TRBJ1-1, the V gene TRBV14; D unresolved. Germline V lookup: CDR1 SGHDN, CDR2 FVKESK. This CDR3 has 15 amino acids. V was trimmed by 10 bases and J by 0 bases, leaving 18 bases between them. CDR3: CAISEWEYMNTEAFF. CDR3 nucleotide sequence: TGTGCCATCTCAGAGTGGGAGTATATGAACACTGAAGCTTTCTTT.

The gene calls are TRBV2 and TRBJ2-7; no reliable D call. This CDR3 is 13 amino acids long. Germline lookup yields CDR1 SNHLY and CDR2 FYNNEI. V dropped 2 bases and J dropped 0 bases, with 5 bases sitting between them. CDR3 loop: CASSEWSSYEQYV. The DNA of the CDR3 is TGTGCCAGCAGTGAATGGAGCTCCTACGAGCAGTACGTC.

DNA for the CDR3: TGCAGTGCTAGAGGACCCACTACGCAGTATTTT. Translating gives CSARGPTTQYF. The chain couples TRBV20-1 to TRBJ2-3; D unclear. V lost 1 base, J lost 8 bases, and 7 bases lay in between. The CDR3 extends over 11 amino acids. Germline V gene sequence: CDR1 DFQATT, CDR2 SNEGSKA (reference sequence).

This chain links TRBV9 with TRBJ2-4, with D perhaps TRBD1 or TRBD2 (5 bases each). The length of the CDR3 is 14 residues. V lost 0 bases to trimming and J lost 6 bases, with 10 bases between them. Germline values: CDR1 SGDLS, CDR2 YYNGEE. This CDR3 is CASSVAYGGNIQYF. As DNA, the CDR3 is TGTGCCAGCAGCGTAGCTTATGGGGGAAACATTCAGTACTTC.

The table lists this clone with a count of one. The same CDR3 can be traced to other DNA sequences in this sample. This chain connects TRBV5-4 to TRBJ1-1, with D possibly TRBD1 on 5 matching bases. CDR1 and CDR2 from the germline V gene are SGHNT and YYREEE (reference sequence). Trimming removed 4 bases at V and 1 base at J, with 11 bases between. The CDR3 has 14 residues. The CDR3 nucleotides read TGTGCCAGCAGCACTTCAACAGGGAACACTGAAGCTTTCTTT. Its protein is CASSTSTGNTEAFF.

The chain joins TRBV6-5 to TRBJ1-5; D is unclear. Germline V gene lookup returns CDR1 MNHEY and CDR2 SVGAGI. The CDR3 sequence is 13 residues long. V was clipped by 10 bases and J by 4 bases, with 14 bases between them. This CDR3 reads CATGGEINQPQHF. The CDR3 bases are TGTGCCACCGGCGGGGAGATTAATCAGCCCCAGCATTTT.

This clone was seen a handful of times. This chain connects TRBV10-3 to TRBJ2-1, with D perhaps matching TRBD2 (6 bases). The CDR3 runs to 15 residues. The V end was cut by 3 bases, the J end by 1 base, with 10 bases between. Germline V gene sequence: CDR1 ENHRY, CDR2 SYGVKD. The CDR3 DNA is TGTGCCATCAGTGATACGGCGGGATCCTACAATGAGCAGTTCTTC. Translated, it gives CAISDTAGSYNEQFF.

The chain has TRBV18 and TRBJ2-3; D possibly corresponds to TRBD2 (6 bases). The length of the CDR3 is 15 residues. In germline, CDR1 is KGHSH, CDR2 LQKENI. V lost 5 bases and J 3 bases, leaving 15 bases between the germline ends. In nucleotides, the CDR3 is TGTGCCAGCTCAGCGGGATTTACCACGACAGATACGCAGTATTTT. As protein: CASSAGFTTTDTQYF.

V gene TRBV7-8 combines with J gene TRBJ2-5; D possibly corresponds to TRBD2 (5 bases). Germline V gives CDR1 SGHVS, CDR2 FQNEAQ. The CDR3 totals 16 residues. V was pared by 0 bases and J by 3 bases, with 14 bases between. In DNA, the CDR3 is TGTGCCAGCAGCTTAGCCGGACTGCGCGGCAAAGAGACCCAGTACTTC. Amino acid sequence: CASSLAGLRGKETQYF. The variable domain in full, with the rest retrieved from reference TRBV7-8 and TRBJ2-5, is GAGVSQSPRYKVAKRGQDVALRCDPISGHVSLFWYQQALGQGPEFLTYFQNEAQLDKSGLPSDRFFAERPEGSVSTLKIQRTQQEDSAVYLCASSLAGLRGKETQYFGPGTRLLVL.

This clone was picked up one time. The CDR3: CASRRADTQYF. The CDR3, as DNA: TGTGCCAGCAGACGAGCAGATACGCAGTATTTT. The V and J genes are TRBV12-3 or TRBV12-4 and TRBJ2-3, with D hard to call. Trimming cost V 6 bases and J 4 bases, with 5 bases left between them. The CDR3 sequence is 11 residues long.

The chain links TRBV28 to TRBJ2-3; 8 bases are shared with TRBD1. This CDR3 region has 15 residues. Germline V gives CDR1 MDHEN, CDR2 SYDVKM. V lost 6 bases, J lost 6 bases, and 11 bases stayed unmatched. The CDR3, as DNA: TGTGCCAGCAGCCTGGACAGGGACGGCCTCGATACGCAGTATTTT. It specifies CASSLDRDGLDTQYF.

V usage is TRBV6-5 and J usage is TRBJ1-1; D unclear. The CDR3 is 13 residues long. Trimming took 4 bases from V and 1 from J, leaving 7 bases between them. The germline V gene encodes CDR1 MNHEY and CDR2 SVGAGI. The CDR3 sequence is CASSFPGNTEAFF. CDR3 bases: TGTGCCAGCAGTTTTCCAGGGAACACTGAAGCTTTCTTT.

The gene calls are TRBV11-1 and TRBJ2-7; 8 bases map to TRBD1. The germline V gene has CDR1 SGHAT and CDR2 FQDESV (reference sequence). CDR3 length: 15 amino acids. The V gene end was trimmed by 1 base and the J gene end by 1 base; junction bases not matched to a gene: 3. CDR3 amino acids: CASSLETGVSYEQYV. The CDR3 DNA is TGTGCCAGCAGCTTAGAGACAGGGGTTTCCTACGAGCAGTACGTC.

V gene TRBV7-2 combines with J gene TRBJ2-1, with 12 bases lining up with TRBD2. The CDR3 is made up of 16 amino acids. The V gene's germline CDR1 is SGHTA and CDR2 FQGNSA. With V trimmed by 5 bases and J by 10 bases, 12 bases remained unmatched. CDR3 DNA: TGTGCCAGCAGCCCTAGCGGGGGGGTGATAACAGGGGAGCAGTTCTTC. It translates to CASSPSGGVITGEQFF.

The rearrangement uses TRBV13 and TRBJ2-2; D remains ambiguous. CDR1 is PRHDT, CDR2 FYEKMQ, per germline (reference sequence). Trimming pared 4 bases from V and 2 bases from J, leaving 14 bases between. The CDR3 runs 16 residues. The CDR3 here is CASSSGRTLNTGELFF. The CDR3 nucleotides are TGTGCCAGCAGCTCAGGACGGACGTTAAACACCGGGGAGCTGTTTTTT.

The CDR3: CASSLAGQNTEAFF. CDR3 coding DNA: TGTGCCAGCTCTCTCGCTGGACAGAACACTGAAGCTTTCTTT. The chain is built from TRBV18 and TRBJ1-1, with TRBD1 as a possible D gene (5 bases). The germline V and J ends were trimmed by 6 bases and 1 base, with 12 bases remaining between them. Germline V lookup: CDR1 KGHSH, CDR2 LQKENI. The CDR3 totals 14 residues.